What follows describes a single T cell receptor beta chain. Antigen specificity is unknown. These data belong to a study of shared clonotypes between healthy human individuals. Study context: Three plates were used per donor for CD4 naive, three for CD4 memory, two for CD8 naive and one for CD8 memory.

For sorted subsets, 200 ng DNA per replicate equaled about 31,000 T cell genomes. In the authors' workflow: ImmunoSEQ only sent back junction sequences with no quality scores, so filtering was done differently. This table comes from immunoSEQ multiplex PCR, and its TCRdb copy is limited to in-frame clones, with some not included. V, J and clone size are taken as reported in that table, and D and trimming were inferred from the DNA itself. The table shows about 2.4 million clones, with over 85% occurring only once. The V gene's germline CDR1 is MNHEY and CDR2 SVGAGI. The CDR3 consists of 14 residues. V dropped 6 bases and J dropped 4 bases, with 13 bases sitting between them. Findings of the study overall: Limitation of the genetic and exposure-history diversity represented came from the few donors.

The TCR comes from a man younger than 30 in good health. Some clones in this sample may be carry-over from other donors' samples. Material: naive CD4+ T cells from PBMCs. As to subset: CD45RA+ positively selected. The chain is built from TRBV6-5 and TRBJ2-1, with D possibly TRBD2 on 6 matching bases. The CDR3 loop reads CASRPWDSYNEQFF. The CDR3 region has the DNA TGTGCCAGCAGACCGTGGGACTCTTACAATGAGCAGTTCTTC.